The source of this T cell receptor beta chain is a study of control samples from healthy donors and cancer patients. The table came from immunoSEQ multiplex PCR; TCRdb's copy has only in-frame clones and leaves some out. In the table there are around 150,000 clones, roughly 94% of which are singletons. V lost 6 bases and J lost 10; bases outside the gene matches: 11. The CDR3 covers 15 residues. Per the germline V gene, CDR1 is SNHLY and CDR2 is FYNNEI. The chain is built from TRBV2 and TRBJ1-6, with 8 bases identical to TRBD1. The TCR comes from a man in his sixties with colorectal cancer. The sequenced sample was PBMCs. DNA of the CDR3: TGTGCCAGCAGACCCGGACAGGGCTACGGATCACCCCTCCACTTT. Translating it yields CASRPGQGYGSPLHF.